The clone carrying this TCR beta chain was detected many times. Its antigen is not known. The data originate from a study of T cells in Graves' hyperthyroidism and ophthalmopathy. Study-level findings and limits: The model forecast ophthalmopathy, anticipating it by a median approximately 6.2 months before onset.

Amplified TCR beta CDR3 regions derived from RNA transcripts. The HTBI primer set drove a first-round RT-PCR of the TCR CDR3. TCRdb reprocessed the multiplex PCR reads via MiXCR and lists one record per CDR3 protein. The sample includes approximately 600,000 distinct CDR3 sequences, about 15% of them seen just once. V was cut by 6 bases and J by 5 bases, with 11 bases left in between. The CDR3 spans 13 residues. Per germline, CDR1 MNHEY and CDR2 SVGEGT. The TCR comes from a woman in her thirties or forties with Graves' ophthalmopathy. Sequencing input: blood. The J gene is TRBJ1-5, the V gene TRBV6-2 or TRBV6-3; D uncertain. CDR3 residues: CASRQIGHQPQHF. In DNA, the CDR3 is TGTGCCAGCAGACAAATAGGGCATCAGCCCCAGCATTTT.